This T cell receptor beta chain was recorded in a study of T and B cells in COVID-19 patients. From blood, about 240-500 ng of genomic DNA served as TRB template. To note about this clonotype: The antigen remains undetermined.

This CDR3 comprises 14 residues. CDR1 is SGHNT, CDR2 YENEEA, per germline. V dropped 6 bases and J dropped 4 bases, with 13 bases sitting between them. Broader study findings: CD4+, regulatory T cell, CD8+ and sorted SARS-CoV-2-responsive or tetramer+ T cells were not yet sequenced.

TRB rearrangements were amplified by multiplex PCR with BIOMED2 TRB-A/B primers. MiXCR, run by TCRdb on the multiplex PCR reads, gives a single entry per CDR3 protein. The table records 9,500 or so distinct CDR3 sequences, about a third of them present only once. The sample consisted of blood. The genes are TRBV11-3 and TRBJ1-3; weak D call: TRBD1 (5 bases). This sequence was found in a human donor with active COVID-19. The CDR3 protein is CASSLSGTGNTIYF. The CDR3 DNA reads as TGTGCCAGCAGTTTATCAGGGACCGGAAACACCATATATTTT.